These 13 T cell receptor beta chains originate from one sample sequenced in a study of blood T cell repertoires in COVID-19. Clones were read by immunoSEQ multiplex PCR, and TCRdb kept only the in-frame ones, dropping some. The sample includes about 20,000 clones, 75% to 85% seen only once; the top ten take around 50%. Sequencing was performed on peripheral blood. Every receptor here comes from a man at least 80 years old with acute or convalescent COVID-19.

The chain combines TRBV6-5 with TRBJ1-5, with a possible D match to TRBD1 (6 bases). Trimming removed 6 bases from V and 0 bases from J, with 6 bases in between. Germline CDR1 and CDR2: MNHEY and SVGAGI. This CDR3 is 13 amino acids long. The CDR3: CASRGGSNQPQHF. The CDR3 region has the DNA TGTGCCAGCAGAGGGGGTAGCAATCAGCCCCAGCATTTT.

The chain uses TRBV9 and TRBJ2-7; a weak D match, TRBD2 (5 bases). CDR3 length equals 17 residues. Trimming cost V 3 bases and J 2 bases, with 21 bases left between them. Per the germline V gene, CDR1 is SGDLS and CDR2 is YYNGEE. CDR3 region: CASSGKSKTKPPYEQYF. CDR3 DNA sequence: TGTGCCAGCAGCGGAAAGTCAAAGACTAAACCGCCCTACGAGCAGTACTTC.

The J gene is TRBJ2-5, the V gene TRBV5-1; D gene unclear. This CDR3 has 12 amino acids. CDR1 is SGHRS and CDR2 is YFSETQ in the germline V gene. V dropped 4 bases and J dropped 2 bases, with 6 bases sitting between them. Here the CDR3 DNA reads TGCGCCAGCAGCCCGAGTCAAGAGACCCAGTACTTC. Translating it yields CASSPSQETQYF.

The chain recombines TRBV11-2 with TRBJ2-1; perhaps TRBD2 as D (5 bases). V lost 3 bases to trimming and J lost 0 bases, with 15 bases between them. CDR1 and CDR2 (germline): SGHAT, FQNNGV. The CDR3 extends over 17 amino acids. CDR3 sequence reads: CASSFNVASSSYNEQFF. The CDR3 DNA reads TGTGCCAGCAGCTTCAATGTAGCGTCGAGCTCCTACAATGAGCAGTTCTTC.

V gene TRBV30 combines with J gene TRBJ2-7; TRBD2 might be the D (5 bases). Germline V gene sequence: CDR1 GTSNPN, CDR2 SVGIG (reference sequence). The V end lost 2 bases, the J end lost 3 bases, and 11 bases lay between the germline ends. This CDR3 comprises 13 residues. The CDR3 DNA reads TGTGCCTGGAGTCCGGGGAGCGGCTACGAGCAGTACTTC. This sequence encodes CAWSPGSGYEQYF.

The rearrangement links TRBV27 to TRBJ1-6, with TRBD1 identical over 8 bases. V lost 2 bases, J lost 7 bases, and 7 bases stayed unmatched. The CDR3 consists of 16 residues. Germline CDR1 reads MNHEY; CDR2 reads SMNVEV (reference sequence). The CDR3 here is CASSLGQGAGNSPLHF. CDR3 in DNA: TGTGCCAGCAGTTTAGGCCAGGGGGCTGGGAATTCACCCCTCCACTTT.

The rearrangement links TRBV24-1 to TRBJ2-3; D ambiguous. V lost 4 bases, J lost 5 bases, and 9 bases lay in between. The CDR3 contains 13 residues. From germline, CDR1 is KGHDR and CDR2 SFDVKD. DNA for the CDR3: TGTGCCACCAGTGACTCGGTGGTAGATACGCAGTATTTT. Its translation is CATSDSVVDTQYF.

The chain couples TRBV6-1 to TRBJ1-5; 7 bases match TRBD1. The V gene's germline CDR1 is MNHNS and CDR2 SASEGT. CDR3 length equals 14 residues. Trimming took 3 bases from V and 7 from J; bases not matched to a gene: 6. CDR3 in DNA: TGTGCCAGCAGTGAGCGAGACAGGGAACAGCCCCAGCATTTT. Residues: CASSERDREQPQHF.

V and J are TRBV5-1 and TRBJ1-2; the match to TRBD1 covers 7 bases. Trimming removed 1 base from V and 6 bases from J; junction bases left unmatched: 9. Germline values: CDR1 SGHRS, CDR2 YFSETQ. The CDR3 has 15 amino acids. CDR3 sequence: CASSLWKGASDGYTF. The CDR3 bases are TGCGCCAGCAGCTTGTGGAAGGGGGCTTCGGATGGCTACACCTTC.

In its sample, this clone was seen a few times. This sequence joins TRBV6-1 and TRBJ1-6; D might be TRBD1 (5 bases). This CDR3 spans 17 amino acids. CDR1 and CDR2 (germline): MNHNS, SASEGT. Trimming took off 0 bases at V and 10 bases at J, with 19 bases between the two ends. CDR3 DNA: TGTGCCAGCAGTGAAGCGCGGGGGTCCGGGAAGGGATCACCCCTCCACTTT. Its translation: CASSEARGSGKGSPLHF.

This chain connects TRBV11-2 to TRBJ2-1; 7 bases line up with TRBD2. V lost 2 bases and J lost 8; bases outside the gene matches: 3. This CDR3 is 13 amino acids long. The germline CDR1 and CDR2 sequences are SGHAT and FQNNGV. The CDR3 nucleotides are TGTGCCAGCAGCTTACGGACTAGTGATGAGCAGTTCTTC. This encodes CASSLRTSDEQFF.

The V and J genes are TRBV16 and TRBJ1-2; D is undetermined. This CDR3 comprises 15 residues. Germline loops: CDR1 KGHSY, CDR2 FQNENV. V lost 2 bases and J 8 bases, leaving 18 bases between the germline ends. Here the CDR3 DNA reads TGTGCCAGCAGCCAACGGTCGAGGTCTAGGGAGGGCTACACCTTC. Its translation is CASSQRSRSREGYTF.

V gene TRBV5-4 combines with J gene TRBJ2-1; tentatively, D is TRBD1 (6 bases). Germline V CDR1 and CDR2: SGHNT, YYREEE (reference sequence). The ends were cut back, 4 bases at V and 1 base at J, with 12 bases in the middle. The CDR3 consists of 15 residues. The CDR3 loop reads CASSLGTPSYNEQFF. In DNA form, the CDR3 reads TGTGCCAGCAGCCTAGGGACACCGTCCTACAATGAGCAGTTCTTC.